These 2 T cell receptor beta chains came from one sample sequenced in a study of T cell responses to AZD1222 COVID-19 vaccine. Data came from immunoSEQ multiplex PCR; TCRdb stores just in-frame clones and leaves some out. The table records some 140,000 clones, 90% to 95% of them present only once. Sequencing was performed on peripheral blood, taken 28 days after the second AZD1222 dose. The receptors derive from an adult who received the AZD1222 COVID-19 vaccine.

The rearrangement joins TRBV4-1 to TRBJ1-2; D uncertain. Germline assignment: CDR1 MGHRA and CDR2 YSYEKL. The CDR3 extends over 15 amino acids. Trimming removed 1 base from V and 0 bases from J, with 9 bases in between. In DNA, the CDR3 is TGCGCCAGCAGCCAAGTAAGTGCAGCTAACTATGGCTACACCTTC. The encoded protein is CASSQVSAANYGYTF.

This chain joins TRBV21-1 and TRBJ1-4. TRBV21-1 is assigned pseudogene status. The CDR3 extends over 18 amino acids. The CDR3 DNA is TGTGCCAGCAGCAAACCCCCGCCGGGTAGGCCAACTAATGAAAAACTGTTTTTT. Its protein is CASSKPPPGRPTNEKLFF.